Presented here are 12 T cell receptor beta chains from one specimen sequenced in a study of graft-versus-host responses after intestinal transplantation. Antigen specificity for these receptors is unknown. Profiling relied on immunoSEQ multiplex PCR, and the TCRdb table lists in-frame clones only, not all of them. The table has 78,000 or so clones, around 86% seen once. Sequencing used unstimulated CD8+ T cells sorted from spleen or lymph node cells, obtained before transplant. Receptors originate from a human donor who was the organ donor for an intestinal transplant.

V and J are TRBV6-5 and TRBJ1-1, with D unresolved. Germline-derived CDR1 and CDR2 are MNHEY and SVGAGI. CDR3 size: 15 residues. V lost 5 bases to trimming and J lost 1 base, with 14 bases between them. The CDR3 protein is CASSPAGGPNTEAFF. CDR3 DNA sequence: TGTGCCAGCAGTCCGGCGGGCGGGCCGAACACTGAAGCTTTCTTT.

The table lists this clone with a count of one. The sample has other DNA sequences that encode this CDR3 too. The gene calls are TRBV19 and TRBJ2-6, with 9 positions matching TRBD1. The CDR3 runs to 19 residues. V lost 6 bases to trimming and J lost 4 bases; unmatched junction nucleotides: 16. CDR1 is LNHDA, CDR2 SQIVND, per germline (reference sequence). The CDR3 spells CASRQRNRGLPSGANVLTF. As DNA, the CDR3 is TGTGCCAGTAGGCAAAGAAACAGGGGGCTCCCTTCCGGGGCCAACGTCCTGACTTTC.

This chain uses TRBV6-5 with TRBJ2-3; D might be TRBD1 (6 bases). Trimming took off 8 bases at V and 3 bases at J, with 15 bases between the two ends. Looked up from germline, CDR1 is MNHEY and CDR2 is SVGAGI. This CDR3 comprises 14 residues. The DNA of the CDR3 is TGTGCCAGCGGCTATGGGGGCCGGACAGATACGCAGTATTTT. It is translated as CASGYGGRTDTQYF.

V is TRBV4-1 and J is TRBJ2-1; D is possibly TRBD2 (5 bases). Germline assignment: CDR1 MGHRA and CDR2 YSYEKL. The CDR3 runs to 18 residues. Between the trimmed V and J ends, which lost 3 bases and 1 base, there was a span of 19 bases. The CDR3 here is CASSQDGLSVWSYNEQFF. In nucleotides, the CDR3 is TGCGCCAGCAGCCAGGATGGACTTAGCGTGTGGTCCTACAATGAGCAGTTCTTC.

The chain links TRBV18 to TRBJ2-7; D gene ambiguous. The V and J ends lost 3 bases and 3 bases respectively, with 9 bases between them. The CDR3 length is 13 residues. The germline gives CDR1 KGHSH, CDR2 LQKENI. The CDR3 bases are TGTGCCAGCTCACCTCTGGGGTACTACGAGCAGTACTTC. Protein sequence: CASSPLGYYEQYF.

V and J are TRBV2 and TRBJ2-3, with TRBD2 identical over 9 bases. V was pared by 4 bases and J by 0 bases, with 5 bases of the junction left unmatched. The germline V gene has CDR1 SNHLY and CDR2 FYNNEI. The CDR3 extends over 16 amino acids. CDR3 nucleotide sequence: TGTGCCAGCAGTGGGACTAGCGAGGATAGCACAGATACGCAGTATTTT. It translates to CASSGTSEDSTDTQYF.

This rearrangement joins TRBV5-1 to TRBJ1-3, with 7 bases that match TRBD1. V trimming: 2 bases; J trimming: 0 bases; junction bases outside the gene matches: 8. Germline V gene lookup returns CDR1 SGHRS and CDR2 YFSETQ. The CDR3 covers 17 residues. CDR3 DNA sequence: TGCGCCAGCAGCTTTTCGGGACAGTCGAGCTCTGGAAACACCATATATTTT. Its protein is CASSFSGQSSSGNTIYF. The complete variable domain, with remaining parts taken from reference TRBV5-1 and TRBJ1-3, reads KAGVTQTPRYLIKTRGQQVTLSCSPISGHRSVSWYQQTPGQGLQFLFEYFSETQRNKGNFPGRFSGRQFSNSRSEMNVSTLELGDSALYLCASSFSGQSSSGNTIYFGEGSWLTVV.

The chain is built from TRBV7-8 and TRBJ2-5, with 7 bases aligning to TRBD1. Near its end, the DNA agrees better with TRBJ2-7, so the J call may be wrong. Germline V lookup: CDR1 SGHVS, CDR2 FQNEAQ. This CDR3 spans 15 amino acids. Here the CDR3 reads CASTSSWTGSYEQYF. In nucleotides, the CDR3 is TGTGCCAGCACCTCGTCTTGGACAGGCTCCTACGAGCAGTACTTC.

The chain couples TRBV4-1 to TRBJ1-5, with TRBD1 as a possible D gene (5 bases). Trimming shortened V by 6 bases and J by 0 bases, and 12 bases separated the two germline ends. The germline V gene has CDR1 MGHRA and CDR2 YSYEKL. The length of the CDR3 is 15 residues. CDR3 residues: CASREGRTSNQPQHF. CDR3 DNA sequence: TGCGCCAGCAGGGAGGGACGGACTAGCAATCAGCCCCAGCATTTT.

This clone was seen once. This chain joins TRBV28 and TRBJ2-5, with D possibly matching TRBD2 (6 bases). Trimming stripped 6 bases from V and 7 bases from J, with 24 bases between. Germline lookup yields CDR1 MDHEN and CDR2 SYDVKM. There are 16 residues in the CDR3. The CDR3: CASSPRRIPGDGTQYF. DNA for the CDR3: TGTGCCAGCAGCCCACGACGGATACCGGGGGATGGGACCCAGTACTTC.

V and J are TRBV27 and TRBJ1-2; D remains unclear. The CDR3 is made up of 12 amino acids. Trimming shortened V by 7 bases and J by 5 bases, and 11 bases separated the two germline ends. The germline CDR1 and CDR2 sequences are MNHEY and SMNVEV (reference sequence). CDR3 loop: CASKTAAYGYTF. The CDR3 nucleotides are TGTGCCAGCAAAACAGCCGCTTATGGCTACACCTTC.

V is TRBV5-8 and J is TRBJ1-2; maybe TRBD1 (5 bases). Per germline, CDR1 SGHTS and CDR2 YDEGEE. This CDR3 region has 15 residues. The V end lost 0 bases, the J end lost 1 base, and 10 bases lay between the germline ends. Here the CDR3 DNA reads TGTGCCAGCAGCTTGGGACAGCTCGTTAACTATGGCTACACCTTC. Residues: CASSLGQLVNYGYTF.